Listed below are T cell receptor beta chains from one sample, sequenced in a study of blood T cell repertoires in COVID-19. Assay used: immunoSEQ multiplex PCR; TCRdb lists only in-frame clones, some missing. In the table there are 250,000 to 300,000 clones, about 89% of which are singletons. Sequencing was done on a sample of PBMCs or T cells enriched from blood (not recorded which). The source is a human donor in a cohort exposed to, infected with or recovered from COVID-19 (not recorded which). The donor label of this sample is uncertain. Each CDR3 is given with its conserved first and last residue. A D gene is named only where the DNA matches it firmly. Clone size appears in some rows only: once, few, many, or a class for an expanded clone.

d_call: .
j_call: TRBJ2-3
v_call: TRBV5-8
clone_size: .
cdr3_aa: CASSQMGGDTQYF
cdr3_nt: TGTGCCAGCAGCCAGATGGGGGGAGATACGCAGTATTTT

d_call: .
j_call: TRBJ2-7
v_call: TRBV11-2
clone_size: few
cdr3_aa: CASSFKGVYYEQYF
cdr3_nt: TGTGCCAGCAGCTTTAAAGGGGTTTACTACGAGCAGTACTTC

d_call: .
j_call: TRBJ1-1
v_call: TRBV9
clone_size: .
cdr3_aa: CASSAPDKNTEAFF
cdr3_nt: TGTGCCAGCAGCGCCCCGGACAAGAACACTGAAGCTTTCTTT

d_call: TRBD2
j_call: TRBJ2-3
v_call: TRBV4-1
clone_size: .
cdr3_aa: CASSPPGTRVGLGTDTQYF
cdr3_nt: TGCGCCAGCAGCCCCCCCGGGACTAGAGTTGGGTTGGGCACAGATACGCAGTATTTT

d_call: .
j_call: TRBJ1-1
v_call: TRBV6-4
clone_size: .
cdr3_aa: CASSGGGQAFF
cdr3_nt: TGTGCCAGCAGTGGAGGGGGTCAAGCTTTCTTT

d_call: TRBD2
j_call: TRBJ2-3
v_call: TRBV4-2
clone_size: .
cdr3_aa: CASSQPVAGSGGVNTQYF
cdr3_nt: TGTGCCAGCAGCCAACCCGTGGCAGGATCCGGGGGGGTCAATACGCAGTATTTT

d_call: .
j_call: TRBJ2-2
v_call: TRBV23-1
clone_size: .
cdr3_aa: CASSQTPLSTGELFF
cdr3_nt: TGCGCCAGCAGTCAAACCCCATTGAGCACCGGGGAGCTGTTTTTT

d_call: .
j_call: TRBJ1-2
v_call: TRBV11-2
clone_size: .
cdr3_aa: CASSSGYYGYTF
cdr3_nt: TGTGCCAGCAGCTCAGGTTACTATGGCTACACCTTC

d_call: TRBD1
j_call: TRBJ2-5
v_call: TRBV11-2
clone_size: .
cdr3_aa: CASSRDREETQYF
cdr3_nt: TGTGCCAGCAGCCGGGACAGGGAAGAGACCCAGTACTTC

d_call: TRBD1
j_call: TRBJ1-1
v_call: TRBV5-4
clone_size: .
cdr3_aa: CASSRGGTGRTEAFF
cdr3_nt: TGTGCCAGCAGCCGCGGAGGGACAGGGAGGACTGAAGCTTTCTTT

d_call: .
j_call: TRBJ2-3
v_call: TRBV11-2
clone_size: .
cdr3_aa: CASSLFFGGGTDTQYF
cdr3_nt: TGTGCCAGCAGCTTATTCTTCGGAGGGGGCACAGATACGCAGTATTTT

d_call: TRBD1
j_call: TRBJ1-1
v_call: TRBV7-9
clone_size: many
cdr3_aa: CASETPTGVNTEAFF
cdr3_nt: TGTGCCAGCGAAACGCCGACAGGGGTCAACACTGAAGCTTTCTTT

d_call: TRBD1
j_call: TRBJ2-1
v_call: TRBV19
clone_size: .
cdr3_aa: CASSMQGAGYNEQFF
cdr3_nt: TGTGCCAGTAGTATGCAGGGGGCTGGCTACAATGAGCAGTTCTTC

d_call: .
j_call: TRBJ2-5
v_call: TRBV18
clone_size: .
cdr3_aa: CASSLWTEETQYF
cdr3_nt: TGTGCCAGCTCACTGTGGACAGAAGAGACCCAGTACTTC

d_call: TRBD2
j_call: TRBJ2-7
v_call: TRBV5-1
clone_size: .
cdr3_aa: CASSNKLAGGPHEQYF
cdr3_nt: TGCGCCAGCAGCAACAAACTAGCGGGGGGGCCCCACGAGCAGTACTTC

d_call: TRBD1
j_call: TRBJ2-7
v_call: TRBV19
clone_size: .
cdr3_aa: CASSIAGTGDEQYF
cdr3_nt: TGTGCCAGTAGTATTGCCGGGACAGGGGACGAGCAGTACTTC

d_call: .
j_call: TRBJ2-5
v_call: TRBV19
clone_size: .
cdr3_aa: CASSMVREETQYF
cdr3_nt: TGTGCCAGTAGTATGGTACGGGAAGAGACCCAGTACTTC

d_call: TRBD1
j_call: TRBJ1-2
v_call: TRBV7-9
clone_size: few
cdr3_aa: CASSPGQGYNGYTF
cdr3_nt: TGTGCCAGCAGCCCCGGACAGGGTTATAATGGCTACACCTTC

d_call: TRBD1
j_call: TRBJ1-1
v_call: TRBV29-1
clone_size: .
cdr3_aa: CSVELYRGQGKAFF
cdr3_nt: TGCAGCGTTGAGCTATACAGGGGGCAGGGCAAAGCTTTCTTT

d_call: TRBD2
j_call: TRBJ2-1
v_call: TRBV11-3
clone_size: once
cdr3_aa: CASSLVGGGEQFF
cdr3_nt: TGTGCCAGCAGCTTAGTGGGGGGAGGGGAGCAGTTCTTC

d_call: TRBD1
j_call: TRBJ1-6
v_call: TRBV18
clone_size: .
cdr3_aa: CASSRDSAISPLHF
cdr3_nt: TGTGCCAGCTCCCGGGACAGTGCGATTTCACCCCTCCACTTT

d_call: .
j_call: TRBJ1-6
v_call: TRBV10-2
clone_size: .
cdr3_aa: CASSESGRGYNSPLHF
cdr3_nt: TGCGCCAGCAGTGAGTCTGGCAGGGGCTATAACTCACCCCTCCACTTT

d_call: TRBD1
j_call: TRBJ2-3
v_call: TRBV29-1
clone_size: .
cdr3_aa: CSVEDRGTWTDTQYF
cdr3_nt: TGCAGCGTTGAGGACAGGGGGACCTGGACAGATACGCAGTATTTT

d_call: .
j_call: TRBJ2-3
v_call: TRBV7-2
clone_size: once
cdr3_aa: CASSFLAPARYTQYF
cdr3_nt: TGTGCCAGCAGCTTCCTAGCTCCAGCTCGATATACGCAGTATTTT

d_call: .
j_call: TRBJ2-7
v_call: TRBV4-2
clone_size: .
cdr3_aa: CASSQVSEPYEQYF
cdr3_nt: TGTGCCAGCAGCCAAGTTTCCGAGCCCTACGAGCAGTACTTC

d_call: .
j_call: TRBJ1-5
v_call: TRBV4-1
clone_size: .
cdr3_aa: CASSQGRNQPQHF
cdr3_nt: TGCGCCAGCAGCCAGGGGCGCAATCAGCCCCAGCATTTT

d_call: .
j_call: TRBJ1-2
v_call: TRBV21-1
clone_size: .
cdr3_aa: CASSERTGNYGYTF
cdr3_nt: TGTGCCAGCAGCGAACGGACGGGGAACTATGGCTACACCTTC

d_call: .
j_call: TRBJ1-5
v_call: TRBV4-2
clone_size: .
cdr3_aa: CASSQDRSNQPQHF
cdr3_nt: TGTGCCAGCAGCCAAGACAGGTCCAATCAGCCCCAGCATTTT

d_call: .
j_call: TRBJ1-1
v_call: TRBV5-1
clone_size: few
cdr3_aa: CASSLERQLNTEAFF
cdr3_nt: TGCGCCAGCAGCTTGGAGCGACAGCTAAACACTGAAGCTTTCTTT

d_call: .
j_call: TRBJ1-1
v_call: TRBV18
clone_size: .
cdr3_aa: CASSPPNRLNTEAFF
cdr3_nt: TGTGCCAGCTCACCACCGAACAGGCTAAACACTGAAGCTTTCTTT

d_call: .
j_call: TRBJ1-4
v_call: TRBV5-1
clone_size: .
cdr3_aa: CASSPTTGTNEKLFF
cdr3_nt: TGCGCCAGCAGCCCCACGACAGGAACTAATGAAAAACTGTTTTTT

d_call: .
j_call: TRBJ1-1
v_call: TRBV10-2
clone_size: .
cdr3_aa: CASSEVMGSNTEAFF
cdr3_nt: TGCGCCAGCAGTGAGGTGATGGGCTCGAACACTGAAGCTTTCTTT

d_call: .
j_call: TRBJ1-5
v_call: TRBV27
clone_size: .
cdr3_aa: CASSLVGQGNQPQHF
cdr3_nt: TGTGCCAGCAGTTTAGTGGGGCAGGGCAATCAGCCCCAGCATTTT

d_call: TRBD1
j_call: TRBJ2-7
v_call: TRBV28
clone_size: .
cdr3_aa: CASSDPGGSREQYF
cdr3_nt: TGTGCCAGCAGCGACCCAGGGGGCTCGAGGGAGCAGTACTTC

d_call: TRBD1
j_call: TRBJ1-2
v_call: TRBV10-3
clone_size: .
cdr3_aa: CAISIRTGGVGYTF
cdr3_nt: TGTGCCATCAGCATTAGGACAGGCGGGGTAGGCTACACCTTC

d_call: .
j_call: TRBJ2-7
v_call: TRBV6-5
clone_size: .
cdr3_aa: CASSLTRVGEQYF
cdr3_nt: TGTGCCAGCAGTTTAACCAGGGTGGGCGAGCAGTACTTC

d_call: .
j_call: TRBJ1-1
v_call: TRBV7-6
clone_size: few
cdr3_aa: CASSLRGGKNTEAFF
cdr3_nt: TGTGCCAGCAGCTTACGGGGGGGCAAGAACACTGAAGCTTTCTTT

d_call: TRBD1
j_call: TRBJ2-3
v_call: TRBV6-5
clone_size: .
cdr3_aa: CASSYSDRGSTDTQYF
cdr3_nt: TGTGCCAGCAGTTACTCGGACAGGGGTAGCACAGATACGCAGTATTTT

d_call: .
j_call: TRBJ1-5
v_call: TRBV25-1
clone_size: .
cdr3_aa: CASSESGRDNQPQHF
cdr3_nt: TGTGCCAGCAGTGAATCCGGGCGGGACAATCAGCCCCAGCATTTT

d_call: TRBD1
j_call: TRBJ2-7
v_call: TRBV5-1
clone_size: .
cdr3_aa: CASSFRRDRAYEQYF
cdr3_nt: TGCGCCAGCAGCTTTCGCCGGGACAGGGCATACGAGCAGTACTTC

d_call: .
j_call: TRBJ1-2
v_call: TRBV4-1
clone_size: few
cdr3_aa: CASSRGDGYTF
cdr3_nt: TGCGCCAGCAGCCGGGGGGATGGCTACACCTTC

d_call: .
j_call: TRBJ1-4
v_call: TRBV4-3
clone_size: .
cdr3_aa: CASSPNDGGPNEKLFF
cdr3_nt: TGCGCCAGCAGCCCAAATGATGGCGGTCCTAATGAAAAACTGTTTTTT

d_call: TRBD1
j_call: TRBJ1-6
v_call: TRBV2
clone_size: .
cdr3_aa: CASKTDRSAYNSPLHF
cdr3_nt: TGTGCCAGCAAAACGGACAGGAGCGCCTATAATTCACCCCTCCACTTT

d_call: TRBD1
j_call: TRBJ1-1
v_call: TRBV2
clone_size: few
cdr3_aa: CASSGGGAVGNTEAFF
cdr3_nt: TGTGCCAGCTCGGGAGGGGGCGCGGTGGGGAACACTGAAGCTTTCTTT

d_call: .
j_call: TRBJ2-5
v_call: TRBV4-1
clone_size: .
cdr3_aa: CASSGVGAPQETQYF
cdr3_nt: TGCGCCAGCAGCGGGGTGGGGGCGCCCCAAGAGACCCAGTACTTC

d_call: TRBD1
j_call: TRBJ1-1
v_call: TRBV30
clone_size: .
cdr3_aa: CAWGTGMNTEAFF
cdr3_nt: TGTGCCTGGGGGACAGGAATGAACACTGAAGCTTTCTTT

d_call: TRBD1
j_call: TRBJ2-7
v_call: TRBV23-1
clone_size: .
cdr3_aa: CASSQKWDRDHEQYF
cdr3_nt: TGCGCCAGCAGTCAGAAGTGGGACAGGGACCACGAGCAGTACTTC

d_call: .
j_call: TRBJ1-3
v_call: TRBV19
clone_size: .
cdr3_aa: CASRSLFSGNTIYF
cdr3_nt: TGTGCCAGTAGGTCGTTATTCTCTGGAAACACCATATATTTT

d_call: TRBD1
j_call: TRBJ1-1
v_call: TRBV19
clone_size: .
cdr3_aa: CASSTQTGGTEAFF
cdr3_nt: TGTGCCAGTAGTACCCAGACAGGGGGCACTGAAGCTTTCTTT

d_call: TRBD2
j_call: TRBJ2-5
v_call: TRBV30
clone_size: once
cdr3_aa: CAWSRVAGGGETQYF
cdr3_nt: TGTGCCTGGAGTCGGGTAGCGGGGGGAGGAGAGACCCAGTACTTC

d_call: TRBD1
j_call: TRBJ1-6
v_call: TRBV13
clone_size: .
cdr3_aa: CASSLGDRGQDSPLHF
cdr3_nt: TGTGCCAGCAGCTTAGGGGACAGGGGACAGGATTCACCCCTCCACTTT

d_call: .
j_call: TRBJ1-2
v_call: TRBV5-4
clone_size: .
cdr3_aa: CASSPGIVPNYGYTF
cdr3_nt: TGTGCCAGCAGCCCCGGGATAGTCCCTAACTATGGCTACACCTTC

d_call: .
j_call: TRBJ1-2
v_call: TRBV3-1/TRBV3-2
clone_size: once
cdr3_aa: CASSQDQGFDYGYTF
cdr3_nt: TGTGCCAGCAGCCAAGACCAGGGTTTCGACTATGGCTACACCTTC

d_call: TRBD1
j_call: TRBJ2-7
v_call: TRBV10-2
clone_size: .
cdr3_aa: CASSLASGTDNYEQYF
cdr3_nt: TGCGCCAGCAGTCTGGCGTCCGGGACAGACAACTACGAGCAGTACTTC